This is a list of T cell receptor beta chains from one sample in a study of blood T cell repertoires in COVID-19. TCRdb's table, derived via immunoSEQ multiplex PCR, lists solely in-frame clones and lacks some. Here the sample spans roughly 120,000 clones, over 80% being singletons. What was sequenced was peripheral blood. The receptors shown here come from a man between 65 and 79 years old with acute or convalescent COVID-19. Each CDR3 is given without its conserved first and last residue. Each record gives: V gene, CDR3 protein.

TRBV9,ASSVGTSSRYEQY
TRBV6-5,ASSYLTRPPRVEQY
TRBV18,ASSPPGQGSSSGNTIY
TRBV15,ATSRGGEGGFNQPQH
TRBV10-3,AISLPSSYEQY
TRBV7-9,ASSLLAGRTDTQY
TRBV21-1,ASSSQGPTEETQY
TRBV6-1,ASSEATGRVETQY
TRBV9,ASSARGAGGETQY
TRBV4-1,ASSQEWGPYEQY
TRBV30,AWSGGNGNTIY
TRBV19,ASSTTGGSQPQH
TRBV20-1,SARGGDEQY
TRBV7-6,ASSLDRGGGYGYT
TRBV7-9,ASSFIAGRANEKLF
TRBV12-2,ASRLATRNGEGHYEQY
TRBV3-1/TRBV3-2,ASSQTVGIQY
TRBV12-2,ASRPGLAGGPSEQY
TRBV7-2,ASRRIQGLSNYSNQPQH
TRBV5-4,ASSLGQANYNEQF
TRBV2,AGQKGGQGAFEQY
TRBV14,ASSPNSGLGGYGYT
TRBV6-5,ASSRVRGTGELF
TRBV6-5,ASSSRGGSTEAF
TRBV3-1/TRBV3-2,ASSQERGRDEKLF
TRBV6-1,ASSDLSFTTDTQY
TRBV5-1,ASSLGQTVTGELF
TRBV27,ASSFTGISVYGYT
TRBV7-2,ASSPTGALRSGYT